This T cell receptor beta chain was found in a study of cytomegalovirus exposure and HLA in healthy donors. General study points: The finding came from a later analysis; first-cohort TCR clusters tended to co-occur in the roughly 120 validation repertoires.

Separate from the approximately 700-subject first cohort was the approximately 120-subject validation cohort, to which the donors belonged. Sequencing was performed with immunoSEQ multiplex PCR; in TCRdb, only in-frame clones are kept and a portion is missing. The sample lists some 130,000 clones; 88% were seen once. The germline V gene has CDR1 WSHSY and CDR2 SAAADI. V lost 4 bases and J lost 3, with 3 bases in between. This CDR3 spans 11 amino acids. The sample holds one count of this clone. Its antigen remains unidentified. This receptor was identified in a man aged 25 to 40 in good health and CMV-seronegative. What was sequenced was PBMCs. The genes are TRBV10-2 and TRBJ1-2; D not resolved. Here the CDR3 DNA reads TGCGCCAGCAGTGGAGACTATGGCTACACCTTC. Amino acid sequence: CASSGDYGYTF.